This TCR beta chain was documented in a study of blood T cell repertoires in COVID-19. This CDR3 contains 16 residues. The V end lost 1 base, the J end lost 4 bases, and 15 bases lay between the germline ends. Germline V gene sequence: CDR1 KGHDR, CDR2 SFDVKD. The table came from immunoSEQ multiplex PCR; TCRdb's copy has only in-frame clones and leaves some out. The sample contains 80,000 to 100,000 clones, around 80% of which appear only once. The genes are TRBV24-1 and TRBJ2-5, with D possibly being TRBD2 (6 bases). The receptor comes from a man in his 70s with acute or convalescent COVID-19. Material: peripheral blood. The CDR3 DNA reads TGTGCCACCAGTGATTTACGATTTGGAGGGGTAGAGACCCAGTACTTC. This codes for CATSDLRFGGVETQYF.